This is a list of T cell receptor beta chains from one sample in a study of technical replicates of blood from four donors. Generated by immunoSEQ multiplex PCR, the TCRdb table keeps only in-frame clones and is missing some. The table shows about 93,000 clones, with 95% occurring only once. Sequenced: T cells isolated from PBMCs. Source of these receptors: a human donor in good health. The CDR3 runs from the conserved cysteine through the conserved F or W. A D gene is named only where the DNA matches it firmly. A row's size may be missing; if present it is once, few, many or a size class.

d_call | clone_size | j_call | v_call | cdr3_nt | cdr3_aa
TRBD2 | once | TRBJ2-1 | TRBV7-3 | TGTGCCAGCAGCTTACTAGCGGGGGGTCACAATGAGCAGTTCTTC | CASSLLAGGHNEQFF
NA | NA | TRBJ1-5 | TRBV28 | TGTGCCAGCAGCCCCGGGGGTGCCAATCAGCCCCAGCATTTT | CASSPGGANQPQHF
NA | NA | TRBJ2-5 | TRBV9 | TGTGCCAGCAGCGTAGGACCCCTAGGGGTAAGAGAGACCCAGTACTTC | CASSVGPLGVRETQYF
NA | NA | TRBJ1-1 | TRBV29-1 | TGCAGCGTTGAAGCGGGGGAATGGTCAGTGAACACTGAAGCTTTCTTT | CSVEAGEWSVNTEAFF
NA | NA | TRBJ1-3 | TRBV6-1 | TGTGCCAGCAGTGGGCAGGGAACTGGAAACACCATATATTTT | CASSGQGTGNTIYF
NA | NA | TRBJ1-1 | TRBV7-8 | TGTGCCAGCAGCCGCACGGGGGGGAACACTGAAGCTTTCTTT | CASSRTGGNTEAFF
NA | NA | TRBJ1-5 | TRBV5-6 | TGTGCCAGCAGCCCCTGGCTCGGGGGGGCGGGGCAGCCCCAGCATTTT | CASSPWLGGAGQPQHF
NA | NA | TRBJ2-1 | TRBV7-3 | TGTGCCAGCAGCCGCACAGTCTCCTACAATGAGCAGTTCTTC | CASSRTVSYNEQFF
TRBD2 | once | TRBJ2-5 | TRBV11-3 | TGTGCCAGCAGGGGCGGGGGGGCCCAGGAGACCCAGTACTTC | CASRGGGAQETQYF
NA | NA | TRBJ2-1 | TRBV6-5 | TGTGCCAGCAGTTACATCTACAGGGTCAATGAGCAGTTCTTC | CASSYIYRVNEQFF
TRBD1 | NA | TRBJ2-1 | TRBV9 | TGTGCCAGCAGCGTACAGGGGGCTTGGAATGAGCAGTTCTTC | CASSVQGAWNEQFF
TRBD1 | NA | TRBJ2-1 | TRBV19 | TGTGCCAGTAGTACAGGGGGACAGGTGCTGAACAATGAGCAGTTCTTC | CASSTGGQVLNNEQFF
TRBD1 | NA | TRBJ1-2 | TRBV6-5 | TGTGCCAGCGGATGGACAGGGAACGGCTACACCTTC | CASGWTGNGYTF
NA | NA | TRBJ2-3 | TRBV27 | TGTGCCAGCAGCTCGCCGCGACTAAGCACAGATACGCAGTATTTT | CASSSPRLSTDTQYF
NA | once | TRBJ2-7 | TRBV30 | TGTGCCGGAGGGACCCACTTTTTCGAGCAGTACTTC | CAGGTHFFEQYF
TRBD1 | NA | TRBJ2-7 | TRBV5-1 | TGCGCCAGCAGCCCCTTGGGACAGTCAGGGGGCTACGAGCAGTACTTC | CASSPLGQSGGYEQYF
NA | NA | TRBJ2-4 | TRBV7-8 | TGTGCCAGCAGCTTATTTATACAATCGAAAAACATTCAGTACTTC | CASSLFIQSKNIQYF
NA | once | TRBJ2-7 | TRBV14 | TGTGCCAGCAGCCGCCAGGGCCCTTACGAGCAGTACTTC | CASSRQGPYEQYF
TRBD1 | NA | TRBJ2-3 | TRBV7-2 | TGTGCCAGCAGTCAAAGACAGGGGCCAGATACGCAGTATTTT | CASSQRQGPDTQYF
NA | once | TRBJ2-7 | TRBV5-4 | TGTGCCAGCAGCTGGGGGGTGGGGACCTACGAGCAGTACTTC | CASSWGVGTYEQYF
NA | NA | TRBJ2-3 | TRBV27 | TGTGCCAGCAGTGCATTTACAGGGATCGACACAGATACGCAGTATTTT | CASSAFTGIDTDTQYF
NA | once | TRBJ2-7 | TRBV7-9 | TGTGCCAGCAGCTTACCCAAGGACTCCCTGGGCTACGAGCAGTACTTC | CASSLPKDSLGYEQYF
TRBD1 | NA | TRBJ2-7 | TRBV11-3 | TGTGCCAGCAGCGTACCGGGACAGGGCCGCTACGAGCAGTACTTC | CASSVPGQGRYEQYF
NA | once | TRBJ2-7 | TRBV5-6 | TGTGCCAGCAGCTTGGGCGGGGAGACCTACGAGCAGTACTTC | CASSLGGETYEQYF
NA | NA | TRBJ1-2 | TRBV9 | TGTGCCAGCAGCGATCCCGGGACAAGTAACTATGGCTACACCTTC | CASSDPGTSNYGYTF
NA | NA | TRBJ1-6 | TRBV7-2 | TGTGCCAGCAGCTTAGCCGGGAATTCACCCCTCCACTTT | CASSLAGNSPLHF
NA | once | TRBJ1-2 | TRBV7-9 | TGTGCCAGCAGCATCACAGGACAGAGTTATGGCTACACCTTC | CASSITGQSYGYTF
NA | few | TRBJ2-7 | TRBV2 | TGTGCCAGCACCGGGGGAGAGTACGAGCAGTACTTC | CASTGGEYEQYF
TRBD2 | NA | TRBJ2-6 | TRBV7-2 | TGTGCCAGCGAACGGGAGGGTTCTGGGGCCAACGTCCTGACTTTC | CASEREGSGANVLTF
TRBD1 | NA | TRBJ2-1 | TRBV6-1 | TGTGCCAGCAGAGACAGGGCATTCTCCTACAATGAGCAGTTCTTC | CASRDRAFSYNEQFF
TRBD2 | NA | TRBJ2-1 | TRBV19 | TGTGCCAGTAGCGGACTAGTTAGAAATGAGCAGTTCTTC | CASSGLVRNEQFF
NA | NA | TRBJ1-1 | TRBV28 | TGTGCCAGCAGTTTAACGGGACTGGGGAACACTGAAGCTTTCTTT | CASSLTGLGNTEAFF
NA | NA | TRBJ1-2 | TRBV19 | TGTGCCAGCTACTACCAGGGAAGGGGATATGGCTACACCTTC | CASYYQGRGYGYTF
TRBD1 | NA | TRBJ2-1 | TRBV5-1 | TGCGCCAGCAGCTTGGGGGGGACAGGGCTCATAAATGAGCAGTTCTTC | CASSLGGTGLINEQFF
TRBD2 | NA | TRBJ2-3 | TRBV12-5 | TGTGCTAGTGGTCCCCGACTAGCGTCCGATACGCAGTATTTT | CASGPRLASDTQYF
NA | NA | TRBJ2-1 | TRBV7-2 | TGTGCCAGCAGCCTTGACTACCCCGTTGAGCAGTTCTTC | CASSLDYPVEQFF
NA | NA | TRBJ1-1 | TRBV4-1 | TGCGCCAGCAGCCAAGTTTCGAGAAATGAAGCTTTCTTT | CASSQVSRNEAFF
TRBD2 | NA | TRBJ2-2 | TRBV7-7 | TGTGCCAGCAGCTTAGTGCTTGCTGGCGGGAGGTTTGGAACCGGGGAGCTGTTTTTT | CASSLVLAGGRFGTGELFF
NA | NA | TRBJ1-6 | TRBV27 | TGTGCCAGCACCTCTGGTATTAGCTCCTATAATTCACCCCTCCACTTT | CASTSGISSYNSPLHF
NA | NA | TRBJ2-1 | TRBV19 | TGTGCCAGTACCGCGCCGGGAGAGGTCAATGAGCAGTTCTTC | CASTAPGEVNEQFF
NA | NA | TRBJ1-4 | TRBV27 | TGTGCCAGCAGTTTACGGGAGGGTGAAAAACTGTTTTTT | CASSLREGEKLFF
NA | NA | TRBJ2-2 | TRBV7-9 | TGTGCCAGCAGCTTACTCAGGCTCAATCCCGGGGAGCTGTTTTTT | CASSLLRLNPGELFF